This TCR beta chain derives from a study of blood T cells in healthy people across ages. Background on the study: In model experiments, template switching was able to capture about one barcoded beta molecule for every two T cells that were present.

About this clonotype itself: Antigen: not known.

Whole-study findings and limits: Unsorted PBMCs blocked a conclusive comparison of naive and antigen-experienced cells. When one million T cells were used, diversity estimates were thought to be underestimates.

V lost 3 bases and J lost 0; bases outside the gene matches: 0. CDR1 and CDR2 (germline): LNHDA, SQIVND (reference sequence). CDR3 length: 15 residues. Primed by a sample-barcoded 5' primer and a J-beta primer mix, a second PCR proceeded for about 7 to 11 cycles. Researchers report that a template-switch adaptor with 12 random nucleotides tagged each cDNA molecule. MiXCR, run by TCRdb on the 5' RACE reads, gives a single entry per CDR3 protein. The repertoire holds about 800,000 distinct CDR3 sequences, with about three fifths as singletons. The sequencing sample was made of blood. This clonotype was sampled from a young man in good health. The J gene is TRBJ2-7, the V gene TRBV19, with 12 bases aligning to TRBD2. The CDR3 region is CASSMTSGSSYEQYF. The CDR3 DNA reads as TGTGCCAGTAGTATGACTAGCGGGAGCTCCTACGAGCAGTACTTC.